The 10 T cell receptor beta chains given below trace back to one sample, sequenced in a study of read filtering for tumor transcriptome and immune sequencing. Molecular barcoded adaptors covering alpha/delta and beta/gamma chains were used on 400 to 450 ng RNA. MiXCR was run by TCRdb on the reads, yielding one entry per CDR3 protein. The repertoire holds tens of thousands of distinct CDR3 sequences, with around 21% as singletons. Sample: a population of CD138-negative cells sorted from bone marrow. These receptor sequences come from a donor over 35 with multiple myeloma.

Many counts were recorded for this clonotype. The CDR3 reads CASNQPRNYGYTF. The CDR3 nucleotides read TGTGCCAGCAACCAACCCAGAAACTATGGCTACACCTTC. The V and J genes are TRBV28 and TRBJ1-2, with no clear D. V was shortened by 7 bases and J by 2 bases, with 11 bases between the two germline ends. The CDR3 spans 13 residues. Germline V lookup: CDR1 MDHEN, CDR2 SYDVKM.

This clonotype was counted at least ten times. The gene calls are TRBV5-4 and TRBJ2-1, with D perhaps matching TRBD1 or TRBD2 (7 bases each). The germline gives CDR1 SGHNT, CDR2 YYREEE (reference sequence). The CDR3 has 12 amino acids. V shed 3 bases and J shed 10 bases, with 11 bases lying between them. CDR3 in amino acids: CASSSRGGEQFF. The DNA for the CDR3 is TGTGCCAGCAGCTCCAGGGGGGGAGAGCAGTTCTTC.

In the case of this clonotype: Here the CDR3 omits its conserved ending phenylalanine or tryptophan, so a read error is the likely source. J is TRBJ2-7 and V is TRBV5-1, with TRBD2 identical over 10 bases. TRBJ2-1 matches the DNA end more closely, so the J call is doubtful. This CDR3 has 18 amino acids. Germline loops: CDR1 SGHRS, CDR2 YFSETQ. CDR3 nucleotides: TGCGCCAGCAGAGTTAGGGGATCTGTAGCGGGAGGACCCTACGAGCAGTTCCTC. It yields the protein CASRVRGSVAGGPYEQFL.

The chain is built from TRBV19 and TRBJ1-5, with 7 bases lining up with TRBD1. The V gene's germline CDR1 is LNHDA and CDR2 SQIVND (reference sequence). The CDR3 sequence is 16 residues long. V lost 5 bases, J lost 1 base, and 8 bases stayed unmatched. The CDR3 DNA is TGTGCCAGTAGTCCCGACAGGGTTTCGAGCAATCAGCCCCAGCATTTT. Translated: CASSPDRVSSNQPQHF.

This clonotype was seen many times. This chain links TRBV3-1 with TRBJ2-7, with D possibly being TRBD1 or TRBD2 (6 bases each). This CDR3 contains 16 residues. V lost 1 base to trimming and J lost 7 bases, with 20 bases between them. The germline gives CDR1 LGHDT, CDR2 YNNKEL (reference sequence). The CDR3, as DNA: TGTGCCAGCAGCCAAGGCCCCGGGGGCTTTGTGAGAGAGCAGTACTTC. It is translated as CASSQGPGGFVREQYF.

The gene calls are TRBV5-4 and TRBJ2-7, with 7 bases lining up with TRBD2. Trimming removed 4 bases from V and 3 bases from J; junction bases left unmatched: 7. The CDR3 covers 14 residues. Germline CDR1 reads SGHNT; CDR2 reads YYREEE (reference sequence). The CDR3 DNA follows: TGTGCCAGCAGCCCCAGCGGGGCCCTCTACGAGCAGTACTTC. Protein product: CASSPSGALYEQYF.

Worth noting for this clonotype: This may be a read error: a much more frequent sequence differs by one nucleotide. DNA of the CDR3: TGTGCCAGCAGTTCATACCTAACTAGCGGAAACGATGAGCAGTTCTTC. Its protein product is CASSSYLTSGNDEQFF. This sequence joins TRBV6-5 and TRBJ2-1, with TRBD2 matching over 8 bases. The V segment lost 4 bases and the J segment 8 bases; nucleotides outside the gene matches: 13. Germline CDR1 reads MNHEY; CDR2 reads SVGAGI. CDR3 length equals 16 residues.

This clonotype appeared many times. CDR3 nucleotides: TGTGCCAGCGCTCCCAGGGGGAAAACCTACAATGAGCAGTTCTTC. Its translation is CASAPRGKTYNEQFF. The V and J genes are TRBV25-1 and TRBJ2-1; TRBD1 matches at 7 bases. This CDR3 has 15 amino acids. Germline V gene data show CDR1 as MGHDK and CDR2 as SYGVNS. V was pared by 8 bases and J by 2 bases, with 9 bases of the junction left unmatched.

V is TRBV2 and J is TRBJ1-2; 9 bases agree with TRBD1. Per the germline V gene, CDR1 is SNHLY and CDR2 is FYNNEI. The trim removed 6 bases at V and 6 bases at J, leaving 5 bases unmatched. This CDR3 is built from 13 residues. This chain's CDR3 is CASSKTGGNGYTF. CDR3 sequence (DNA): TGTGCCAGCAGCAAAACAGGGGGCAATGGCTACACCTTC.

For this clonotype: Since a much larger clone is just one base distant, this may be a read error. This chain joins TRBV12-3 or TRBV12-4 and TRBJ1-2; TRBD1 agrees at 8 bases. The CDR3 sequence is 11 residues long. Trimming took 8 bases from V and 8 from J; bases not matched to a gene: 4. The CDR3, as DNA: TGTGCCAGCGGCCAGGGGGCCGGCTACACCTTC. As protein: CASGQGAGYTF.